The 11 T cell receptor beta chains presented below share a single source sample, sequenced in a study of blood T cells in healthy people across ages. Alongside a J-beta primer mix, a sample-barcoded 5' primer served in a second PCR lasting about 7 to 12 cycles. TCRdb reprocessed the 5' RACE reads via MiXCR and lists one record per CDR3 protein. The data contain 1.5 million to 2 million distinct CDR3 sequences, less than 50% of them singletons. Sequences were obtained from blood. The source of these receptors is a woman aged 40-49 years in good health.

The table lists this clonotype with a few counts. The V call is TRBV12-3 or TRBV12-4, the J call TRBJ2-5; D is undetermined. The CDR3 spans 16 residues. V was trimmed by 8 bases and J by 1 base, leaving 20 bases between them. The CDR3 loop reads CASCVYGFSFQETQYF. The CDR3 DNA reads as TGTGCCAGCTGCGTGTACGGGTTTAGCTTCCAAGAGACCCAGTACTTC.

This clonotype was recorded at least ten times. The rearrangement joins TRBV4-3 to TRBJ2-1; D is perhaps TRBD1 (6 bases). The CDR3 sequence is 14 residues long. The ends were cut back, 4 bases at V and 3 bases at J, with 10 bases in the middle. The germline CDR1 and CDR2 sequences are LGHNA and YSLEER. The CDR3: CASSPQGYYNEQFF. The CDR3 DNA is TGCGCCAGCAGCCCACAGGGCTACTACAATGAGCAGTTCTTC.

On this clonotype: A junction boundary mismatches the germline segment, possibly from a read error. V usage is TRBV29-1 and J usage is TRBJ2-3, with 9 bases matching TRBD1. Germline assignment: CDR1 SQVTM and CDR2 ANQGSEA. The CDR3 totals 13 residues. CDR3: CSVGQGLGDTRYF. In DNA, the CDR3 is TGCAGCGTAGGACAGGGGTTAGGGGATACGCGGTATTTT.

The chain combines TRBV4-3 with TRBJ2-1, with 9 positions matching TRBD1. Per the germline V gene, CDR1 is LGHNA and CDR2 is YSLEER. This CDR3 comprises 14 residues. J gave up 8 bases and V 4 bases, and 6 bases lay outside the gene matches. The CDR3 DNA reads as TGCGCCAGCAGCCGTACAGGGGGCTTGTATGAGCAGTTCTTC. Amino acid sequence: CASSRTGGLYEQFF.

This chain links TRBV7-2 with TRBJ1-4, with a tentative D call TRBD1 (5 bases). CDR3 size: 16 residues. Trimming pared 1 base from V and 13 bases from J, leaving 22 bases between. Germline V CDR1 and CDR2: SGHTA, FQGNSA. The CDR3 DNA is TGTGCCAGCAGCTTAGTCGCGGACGGCCCAGTGGGGGGACTGTTTTTT. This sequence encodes CASSLVADGPVGGLFF.

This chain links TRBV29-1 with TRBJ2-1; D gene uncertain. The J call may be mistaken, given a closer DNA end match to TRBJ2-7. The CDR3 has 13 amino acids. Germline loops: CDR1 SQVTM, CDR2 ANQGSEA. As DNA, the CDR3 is TGCAGCGTTGAAGGGCTTGGCTACAATGAGCAGTACTTC. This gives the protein CSVEGLGYNEQYF.

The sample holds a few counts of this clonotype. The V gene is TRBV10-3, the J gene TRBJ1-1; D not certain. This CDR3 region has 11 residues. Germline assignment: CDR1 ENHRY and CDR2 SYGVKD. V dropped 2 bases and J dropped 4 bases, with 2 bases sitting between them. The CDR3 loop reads CAISESTEAFF. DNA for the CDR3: TGTGCCATCAGTGAGAGCACTGAAGCTTTCTTT.

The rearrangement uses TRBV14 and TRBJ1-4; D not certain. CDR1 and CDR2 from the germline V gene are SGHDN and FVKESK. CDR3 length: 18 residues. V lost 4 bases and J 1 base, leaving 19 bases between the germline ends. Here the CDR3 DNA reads TGTGCCAGCAGCCGACGGGCAAGATCCCTCGGAACTAATGAAAAACTGTTTTTT. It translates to CASSRRARSLGTNEKLFF.

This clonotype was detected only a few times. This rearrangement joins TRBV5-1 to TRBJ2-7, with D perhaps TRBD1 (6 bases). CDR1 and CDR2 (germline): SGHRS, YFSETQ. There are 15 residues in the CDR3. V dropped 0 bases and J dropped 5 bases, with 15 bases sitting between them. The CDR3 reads CASSLEARGGDEQYF. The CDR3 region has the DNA TGCGCCAGCAGCTTGGAAGCCAGGGGTGGCGACGAGCAGTACTTC.

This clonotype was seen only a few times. CDR3 sequence reads: CASRFLAGVGETQYF. The DNA for the CDR3 is TGTGCCAGCAGATTTTTAGCGGGGGTGGGAGAGACCCAGTACTTC. The rearrangement joins TRBV28 to TRBJ2-5; 9 nucleotides line up with TRBD2. The junction had 9 bases not matched to a gene; V was cut back by 6 bases and J by 4 bases. CDR3 length: 15 amino acids. Germline assignment: CDR1 MDHEN and CDR2 SYDVKM.

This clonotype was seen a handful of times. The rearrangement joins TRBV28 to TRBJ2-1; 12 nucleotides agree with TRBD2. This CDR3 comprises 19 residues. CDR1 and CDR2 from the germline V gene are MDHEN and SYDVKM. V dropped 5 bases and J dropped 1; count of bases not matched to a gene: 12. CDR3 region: CASSPPRLAGGTSYNEQFF. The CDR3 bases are TGTGCCAGCAGTCCGCCTCGCCTAGCGGGGGGGACGTCCTACAATGAGCAGTTCTTC.